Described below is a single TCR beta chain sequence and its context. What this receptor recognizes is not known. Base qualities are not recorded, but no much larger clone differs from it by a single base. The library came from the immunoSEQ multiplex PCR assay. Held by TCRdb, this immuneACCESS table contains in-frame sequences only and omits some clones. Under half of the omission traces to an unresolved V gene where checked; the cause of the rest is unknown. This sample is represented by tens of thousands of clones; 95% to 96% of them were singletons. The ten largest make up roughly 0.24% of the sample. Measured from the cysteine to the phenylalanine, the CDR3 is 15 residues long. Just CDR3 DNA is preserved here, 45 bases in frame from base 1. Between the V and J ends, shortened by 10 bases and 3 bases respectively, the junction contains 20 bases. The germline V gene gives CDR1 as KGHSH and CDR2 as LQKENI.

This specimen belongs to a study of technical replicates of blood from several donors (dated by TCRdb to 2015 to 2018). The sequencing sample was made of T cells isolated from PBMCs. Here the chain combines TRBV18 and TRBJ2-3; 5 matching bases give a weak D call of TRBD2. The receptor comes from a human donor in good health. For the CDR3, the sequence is CATDFFGKGTDTQYF. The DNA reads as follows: TGTGCCACCGACTTCTTCGGGAAAGGAACAGATACGCAGTATTTT.